This paragraph reports one TCR beta chain. The antigen remains undetermined. This record comes from a study of shared clonotypes between healthy human individuals. Study in general: Per donor, CD8 memory used one plate, CD8 naive used two, CD4 memory used three and CD4 naive used three.

Overall study results and limits: In general, naive subsets displayed greater estimated richness than memory subsets did.

Deletions cut 10 bases from V and 4 bases from J, with 14 bases between. This CDR3 has 13 residues. Germline CDR1 MDHEN, CDR2 SYDVKM. Several immunoSEQ plates received, in even portions, the genomic DNA of each subset. Data came from immunoSEQ multiplex PCR; TCRdb stores just in-frame clones and leaves some out. Seen here are 2.5 million or so clones, around 90% observed once, and the top ten hold around 0.15%. J is TRBJ2-1 and V is TRBV28, with D unresolved. The sequence was collected from a man aged 18 to 35 in good health. The sequencing sample was made of naive CD4+ T cells sorted from blood. Subset given: CD45RA+ positively selected. The CDR3 is CATDPTGYNEQFF. The CDR3 region has the DNA TGTGCCACCGATCCCACCGGTTACAATGAGCAGTTCTTC.